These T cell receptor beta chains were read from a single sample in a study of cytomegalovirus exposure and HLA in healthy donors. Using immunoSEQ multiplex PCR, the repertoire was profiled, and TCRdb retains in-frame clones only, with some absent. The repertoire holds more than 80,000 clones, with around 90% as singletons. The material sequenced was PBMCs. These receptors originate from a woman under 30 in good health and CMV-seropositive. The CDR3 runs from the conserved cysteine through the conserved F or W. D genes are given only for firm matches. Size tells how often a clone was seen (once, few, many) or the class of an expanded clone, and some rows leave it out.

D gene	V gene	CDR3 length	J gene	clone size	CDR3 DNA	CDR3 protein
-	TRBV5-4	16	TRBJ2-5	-	TGTGCCAGCAGCGCGGACAGGGAGGGGGACACGGAGACCCAGTACTTC	CASSADREGDTETQYF
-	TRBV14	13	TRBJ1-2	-	TGTGCCAGCAGCCCAGGGCCTAACTATGGCTACACCTTC	CASSPGPNYGYTF
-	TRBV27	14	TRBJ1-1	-	TGTGCCAGCAGTCTCGGGGGGACGAACACTGAAGCTTTCTTT	CASSLGGTNTEAFF
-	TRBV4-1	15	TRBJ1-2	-	TGCGCCAGCAGCCAAGAACCGGGATTTAACTATGGCTACACCTTC	CASSQEPGFNYGYTF
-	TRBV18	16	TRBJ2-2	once	TGTGCCAGCTCACTAAGACTAACCCAGAACACCGGGGAGCTGTTTTTT	CASSLRLTQNTGELFF
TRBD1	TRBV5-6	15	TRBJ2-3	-	TGTGCCAGCAGCTTTGTCGGGACAGGAGCCGATACGCAGTATTTT	CASSFVGTGADTQYF
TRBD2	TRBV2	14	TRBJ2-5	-	TGTGCCAGCAGTCAGCGGGGGGGCCGAGAGACCCAGTACTTC	CASSQRGGRETQYF
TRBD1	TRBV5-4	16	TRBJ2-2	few	TGTGCCAGCAGCTTGGGGCCGGGACAGGGGGCCGGGGAGCTGTTTTTT	CASSLGPGQGAGELFF
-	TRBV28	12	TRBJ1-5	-	TGTGCCAGCAAGAAGGGGCGCCAGCCCCAGCATTTT	CASKKGRQPQHF
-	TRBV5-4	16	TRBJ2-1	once	TGTGCCAGCAGCCTGAATCGCAACTCCGTCTACAATGAGCAGTTCTTC	CASSLNRNSVYNEQFF
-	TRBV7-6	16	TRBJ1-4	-	TGTGCCAGCAGTTTATTCCGACCTCCCGCGGGGGAAAAACTGTTTTTT	CASSLFRPPAGEKLFF
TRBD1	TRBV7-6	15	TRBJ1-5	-	TGTGCCAGCAGCTTAGGCCAGGGGGACAATCAGCCCCAGCATTTT	CASSLGQGDNQPQHF
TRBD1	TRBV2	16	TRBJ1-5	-	TGTGCCAGCACCTTAACGGGACAGGGAAGCAATCAGCCCCAGCATTTT	CASTLTGQGSNQPQHF
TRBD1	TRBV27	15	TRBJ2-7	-	TGTGCCAGCAGTTTATTGGACAGGGTCTCCTACGAGCAGTACTTC	CASSLLDRVSYEQYF
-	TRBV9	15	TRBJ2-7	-	TGTGCCAGCAGCGTAGATCCCCGCGGGGCGTCCGAGCAGTACTTC	CASSVDPRGASEQYF
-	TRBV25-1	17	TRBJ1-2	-	TGTGCCAGCAGTGATAGCGGCCACACTAGCTTAAACTATGGCTACACCTTC	CASSDSGHTSLNYGYTF
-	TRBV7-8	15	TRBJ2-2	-	TGTGCCAGCAGCTTAGCGCTCAGGGGAGCCGGGGAGCTGTTTTTT	CASSLALRGAGELFF
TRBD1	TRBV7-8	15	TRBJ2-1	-	TGTGCCAGCAGCTCCGGGACAGCCTTGTGGGGTGAGCAGTTCTTC	CASSSGTALWGEQFF
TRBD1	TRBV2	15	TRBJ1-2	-	TGTGCCAGCAGTGTACAGGACAGGGGGTTTAATGGCTACACCTTC	CASSVQDRGFNGYTF
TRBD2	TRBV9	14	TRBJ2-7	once	TGTGCCAGCAGCGTCGGGACTAGCGGGTACGAGCAGTACTTC	CASSVGTSGYEQYF
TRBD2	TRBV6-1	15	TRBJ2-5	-	TGTGCCAGCAGTACTACTAGCGGGGGAGGTGAGACCCAGTACTTC	CASSTTSGGGETQYF
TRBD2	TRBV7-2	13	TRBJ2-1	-	TGTGCCAGCAGCTTAGGGGGCGGACTAGCCGAGTTCTTC	CASSLGGGLAEFF
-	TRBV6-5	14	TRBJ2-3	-	TGTGCCAGCAGTCCGGACACTAGCACAGATACGCAGTATTTT	CASSPDTSTDTQYF
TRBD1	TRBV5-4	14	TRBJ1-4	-	TGTGCCAGCAGCGAGGGACAGGGTGAAGAAAAACTGTTTTTT	CASSEGQGEEKLFF
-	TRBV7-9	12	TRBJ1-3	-	TGTGCCAGCAGCCCAGCTGGAAACACCATATATTTT	CASSPAGNTIYF